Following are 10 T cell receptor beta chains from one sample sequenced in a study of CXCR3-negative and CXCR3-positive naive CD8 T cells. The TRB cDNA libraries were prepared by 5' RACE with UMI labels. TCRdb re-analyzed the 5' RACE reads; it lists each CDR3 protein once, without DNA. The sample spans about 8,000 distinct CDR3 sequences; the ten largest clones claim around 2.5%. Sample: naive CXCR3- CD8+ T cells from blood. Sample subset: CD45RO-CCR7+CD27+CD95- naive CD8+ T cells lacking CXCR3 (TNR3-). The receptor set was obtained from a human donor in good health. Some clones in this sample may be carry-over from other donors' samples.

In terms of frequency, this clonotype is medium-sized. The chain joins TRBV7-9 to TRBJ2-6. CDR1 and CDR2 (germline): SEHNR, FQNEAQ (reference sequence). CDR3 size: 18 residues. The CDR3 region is CASTQTVLSDSGANVLTF.

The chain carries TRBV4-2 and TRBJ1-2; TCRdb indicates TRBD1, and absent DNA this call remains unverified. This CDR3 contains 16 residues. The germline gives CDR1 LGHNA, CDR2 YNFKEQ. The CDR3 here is CASSPRTESTAYGYTF.

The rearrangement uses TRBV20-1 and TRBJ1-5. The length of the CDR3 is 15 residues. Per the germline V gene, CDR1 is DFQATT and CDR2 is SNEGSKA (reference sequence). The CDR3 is CSARGPGWSNQPQHF.

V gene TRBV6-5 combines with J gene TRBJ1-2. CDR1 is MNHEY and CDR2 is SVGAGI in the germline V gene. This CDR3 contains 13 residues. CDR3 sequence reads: CASSPTMTGGYTF.

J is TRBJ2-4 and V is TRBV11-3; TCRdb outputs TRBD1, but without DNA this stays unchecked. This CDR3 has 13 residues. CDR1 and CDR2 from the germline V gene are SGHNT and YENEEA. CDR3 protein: CASSEGQGNIQYF.

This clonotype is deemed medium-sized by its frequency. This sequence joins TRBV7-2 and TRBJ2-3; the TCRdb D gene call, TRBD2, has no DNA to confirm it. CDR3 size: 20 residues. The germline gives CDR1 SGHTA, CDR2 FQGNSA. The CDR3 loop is CASIPHPPRTSGRSTDTQYF.

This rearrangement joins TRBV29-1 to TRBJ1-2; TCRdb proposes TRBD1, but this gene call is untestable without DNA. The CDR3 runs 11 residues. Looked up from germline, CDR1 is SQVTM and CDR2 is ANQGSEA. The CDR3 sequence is CSVDGGDGYTF.

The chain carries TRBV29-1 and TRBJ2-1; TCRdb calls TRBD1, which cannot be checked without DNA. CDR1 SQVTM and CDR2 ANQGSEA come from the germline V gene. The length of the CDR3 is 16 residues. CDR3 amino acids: CSVEELGGKSSNEQFF.

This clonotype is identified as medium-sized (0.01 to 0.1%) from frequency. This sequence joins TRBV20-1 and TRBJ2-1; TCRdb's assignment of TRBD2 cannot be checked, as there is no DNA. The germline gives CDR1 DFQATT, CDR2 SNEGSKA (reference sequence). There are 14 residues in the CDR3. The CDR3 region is CSAFGLAGNNEQFF.

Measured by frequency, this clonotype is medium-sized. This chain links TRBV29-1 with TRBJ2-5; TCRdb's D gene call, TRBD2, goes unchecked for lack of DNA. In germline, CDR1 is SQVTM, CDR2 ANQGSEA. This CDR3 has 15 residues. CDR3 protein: CSVEDWGGSQETQYF.